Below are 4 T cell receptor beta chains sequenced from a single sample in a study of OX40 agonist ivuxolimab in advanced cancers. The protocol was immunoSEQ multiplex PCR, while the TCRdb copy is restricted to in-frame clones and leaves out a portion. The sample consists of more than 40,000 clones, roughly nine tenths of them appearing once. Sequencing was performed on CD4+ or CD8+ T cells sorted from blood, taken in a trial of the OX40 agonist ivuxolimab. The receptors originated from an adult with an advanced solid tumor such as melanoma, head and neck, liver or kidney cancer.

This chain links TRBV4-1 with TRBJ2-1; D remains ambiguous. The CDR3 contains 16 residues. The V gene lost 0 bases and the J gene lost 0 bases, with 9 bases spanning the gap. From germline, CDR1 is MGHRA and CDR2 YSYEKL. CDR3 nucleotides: TGCGCCAGCAGCCAAGAGGTCTCCAGCTCCTACAATGAGCAGTTCTTC. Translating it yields CASSQEVSSSYNEQFF.

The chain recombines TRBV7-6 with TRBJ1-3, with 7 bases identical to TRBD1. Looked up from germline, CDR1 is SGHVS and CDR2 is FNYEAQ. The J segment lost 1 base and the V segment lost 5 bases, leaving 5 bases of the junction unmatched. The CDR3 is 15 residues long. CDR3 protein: CASSVDRASGNTIYF. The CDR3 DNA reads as TGTGCCAGCAGCGTCGACAGGGCGTCTGGAAACACCATATATTTT.

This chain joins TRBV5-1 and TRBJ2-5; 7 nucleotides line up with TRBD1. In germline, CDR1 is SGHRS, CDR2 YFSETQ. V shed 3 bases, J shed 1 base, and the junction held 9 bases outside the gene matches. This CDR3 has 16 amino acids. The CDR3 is CASSSPPDRPQETQYF. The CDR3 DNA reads TGCGCCAGCAGCTCGCCGCCGGACAGGCCCCAAGAGACCCAGTACTTC.

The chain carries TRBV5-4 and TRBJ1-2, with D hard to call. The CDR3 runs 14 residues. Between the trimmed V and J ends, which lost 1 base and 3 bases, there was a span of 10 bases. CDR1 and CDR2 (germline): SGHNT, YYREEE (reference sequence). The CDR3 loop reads CASSLRGSDYGYTF. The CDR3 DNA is TGTGCCAGCAGCTTGCGGGGATCGGACTATGGCTACACCTTC.